Listed here are 25 T cell receptor beta chains from one sample, sequenced in a study of cytomegalovirus exposure and HLA in healthy donors. 60 Vbeta and 13 Jbeta primers were used in PCR. Sequencing used immunoSEQ multiplex PCR; TCRdb keeps in-frame clones, though not all of them. In the table there are fewer than 150,000 clones, around 85% of which are singletons. Sequencing was done on a sample of PBMCs. The receptors were sampled from a woman in her 30s in good health and CMV-seropositive.

In this sample, this clone turned up a few times. The chain employs TRBV27 and TRBJ2-1; TRBD2 aligns across 7 bases. The V gene end was trimmed by 2 bases and the J gene end by 7 bases; junction bases not matched to a gene: 2. The V gene's germline CDR1 is MNHEY and CDR2 SMNVEV (reference sequence). There are 13 residues in the CDR3. The CDR3 loop is CASSLARGNEQFF. CDR3 bases: TGTGCCAGCAGTTTAGCGCGGGGGAATGAGCAGTTCTTC.

The rearrangement links TRBV2 to TRBJ1-5; D is uncertain. V was shortened by 4 bases and J by 3 bases, with 10 bases between the two germline ends. CDR1 is SNHLY and CDR2 is FYNNEI in the germline V gene. This CDR3 has 14 amino acids. The CDR3 nucleotides read TGTGCCAGCAGTGGCGAGCGATACAATCAGCCCCAGCATTTT. Translated, it gives CASSGERYNQPQHF.

V is TRBV6-1 and J is TRBJ2-4; 13 bases align to TRBD2. CDR1 and CDR2 from the germline V gene are MNHNS and SASEGT. With V trimmed by 5 bases and J by 1 base, 5 bases remained unmatched. This CDR3 spans 17 amino acids. CDR3 bases: TGTGCCAGCAGTCAAGGACTAGCGGGAGCGGCCAAAAACATTCAGTACTTC. Protein sequence: CASSQGLAGAAKNIQYF.

The J gene is TRBJ2-7, the V gene TRBV2, with 10 bases identical to TRBD2. From germline, CDR1 is SNHLY and CDR2 FYNNEI. CDR3 length: 15 amino acids. V shed 1 base, J shed 1 base, and the junction held 1 base outside the gene matches. For the CDR3, the DNA is TGTGCCAGCAGTGAAGAAGCGGGAGGGTCCTACGAGCAGTACTTC. Amino acid sequence: CASSEEAGGSYEQYF.

This chain uses TRBV6-1 with TRBJ2-2, with TRBD1 matching 10 bases. Germline assignment: CDR1 MNHNS and CDR2 SASEGT. The CDR3 runs 15 residues. V lost 5 bases, J lost 7 bases, and 7 bases stayed unmatched. The CDR3 reads CASSSQGQGFGELFF. The CDR3, as DNA: TGTGCCAGCAGTTCACAGGGACAGGGGTTCGGGGAGCTGTTTTTT.

V is TRBV10-3 and J is TRBJ2-7, with TRBD1 identical over 9 bases. CDR1 is ENHRY, CDR2 SYGVKD, per germline. The junction had 8 bases not matched to a gene; V was cut back by 6 bases and J by 2 bases. CDR3 size: 15 residues. The CDR3 is CAIRWGQGGTYEQYF. The CDR3 DNA sequence: TGTGCCATCAGGTGGGGACAGGGAGGAACCTACGAGCAGTACTTC.

The rearrangement uses TRBV2 and TRBJ1-2; 8 bases map to TRBD1. CDR3 length: 14 residues. V shed 8 bases and J 4 bases; nucleotides not matched to a gene: 9. CDR1 is SNHLY, CDR2 FYNNEI, per germline. CDR3 sequence: CASPGTGTGYGYTF. The CDR3 DNA is TGTGCCAGCCCTGGGACCGGGACAGGCTATGGCTACACCTTC.

The chain combines TRBV5-1 with TRBJ2-5; D call uncertain. Trimming removed 4 bases at V and 5 bases at J, with 15 bases between. This CDR3 has 14 amino acids. Germline V CDR1 and CDR2: SGHRS, YFSETQ. CDR3 in DNA: TGCGCCAGCAGCGGAGCGTCGGCCGGGGAGACCCAGTACTTC. As protein: CASSGASAGETQYF.

The chain carries TRBV6-5 and TRBJ1-6; 8 nucleotides match TRBD1. Germline CDR1 reads MNHEY; CDR2 reads SVGAGI. With 10 bases clipped from V and 7 bases from J, the junction kept 3 bases outside the gene matches. This CDR3 comprises 12 residues. In DNA form, the CDR3 reads TGTGCCACCCGACAGGGGAATTCACCCCTCCACTTT. Its protein product is CATRQGNSPLHF.

The gene calls are TRBV5-1 and TRBJ1-2; D might be TRBD1 (5 bases). The length of the CDR3 is 12 residues. Germline-derived CDR1 and CDR2 are SGHRS and YFSETQ. The germline V and J ends were trimmed by 0 bases and 11 bases, with 11 bases remaining between them. CDR3 nucleotides: TGCGCCAGCAGCTTGGAACAGGAACTTTACACCTTC. Encoded protein: CASSLEQELYTF.

V is TRBV5-1 and J is TRBJ1-2; no reliable D call. CDR1 is SGHRS and CDR2 is YFSETQ in the germline V gene. V was cut by 4 bases and J by 4 bases, with 17 bases left in between. The CDR3 has 15 residues. The DNA for the CDR3 is TGCGCCAGCAGCGGGGATACTAAGGGAGCCTATGGCTACACCTTC. It encodes CASSGDTKGAYGYTF.

The chain links TRBV2 to TRBJ2-5; 11 nucleotides agree with TRBD2. This CDR3 has 13 amino acids. Germline CDR1 is SNHLY and CDR2 is FYNNEI. The junction had 2 bases not matched to a gene; V was cut back by 6 bases and J by 5 bases. The CDR3 bases are TGTGCCAGCAGCCTAGCGGGGGGTGAGACCCAGTACTTC. Its translation is CASSLAGGETQYF.

The chain uses TRBV30 and TRBJ1-1, with TRBD1 matching 9 bases. Germline V gives CDR1 GTSNPN, CDR2 SVGIG (reference sequence). V lost 2 bases and J lost 2; bases outside the gene matches: 6. This CDR3 has 15 amino acids. This CDR3 reads CAWSPRDRANTEAFF. The CDR3 DNA reads TGTGCCTGGAGTCCCAGGGACAGGGCAAACACTGAAGCTTTCTTT.

The CDR3 sequence is CASSPQEGDYGYTF. CDR3 DNA sequence: TGTGCCAGCAGCCCCCAGGAAGGGGACTATGGCTACACCTTC. The V call is TRBV11-2, the J call TRBJ1-2; a possible D gene is TRBD1 (5 bases). CDR3 length: 14 amino acids. V lost 5 bases to trimming and J lost 3 bases, with 13 bases between them. Germline V lookup: CDR1 SGHAT, CDR2 FQNNGV.

The CDR3 is CASSEEAGAGYEQFF. CDR3 coding DNA: TGTGCCAGCAGTGAAGAAGCGGGAGCAGGCTATGAGCAGTTCTTC. The chain couples TRBV2 to TRBJ2-1; 8 positions match TRBD2. The CDR3 is 15 amino acids. The germline gives CDR1 SNHLY, CDR2 FYNNEI. J was trimmed by 8 bases and V by 1 base; bases with no gene match: 7.

The chain employs TRBV6-1 and TRBJ1-6; possible D gene TRBD1, 5 bases. Germline lookup yields CDR1 MNHNS and CDR2 SASEGT. V lost 2 bases, J lost 11 bases, and 13 bases lay in between. The length of the CDR3 is 14 residues. The CDR3 nucleotides are TGTGCCAGCAGTGAACCGGCAGGGATGGCACCCCTCCACTTT. Its translation: CASSEPAGMAPLHF.

This chain links TRBV28 with TRBJ1-3, with 8 bases matching TRBD1. Germline assignment: CDR1 MDHEN and CDR2 SYDVKM. The J segment lost 4 bases and the V segment lost 7 bases, leaving 6 bases of the junction unmatched. This CDR3 contains 14 residues. CDR3 protein: CASNTWDRGNTIYF. CDR3 nucleotide sequence: TGTGCCAGCAATACATGGGACAGGGGAAACACCATATATTTT. The full variable domain, its missing parts supplied by reference TRBV28 and TRBJ1-3, is DVKVTQSSRYLVKRTGEKVFLECVQDMDHENMFWYRQDPGLGLRLIYFSYDVKMKEKGDIPEGYSVSREKKERFSLILESASTNQTSMYLCASNTWDRGNTIYFGEGSWLTVV.

The chain recombines TRBV27 with TRBJ1-6; 8 bases align to TRBD1. The trim removed 7 bases at V and 13 bases at J, leaving 12 bases unmatched. The CDR3 is 14 residues long. CDR1 MNHEY and CDR2 SMNVEV come from the germline V gene (reference sequence). In DNA, the CDR3 is TGTGCCAGCACCTCCGGGACAGGAGGCACCCCCCTCCACTTT. Its protein product is CASTSGTGGTPLHF.

The V and J genes are TRBV10-3 and TRBJ2-2; possibly TRBD1 for D (5 bases). Trimming shortened V by 3 bases and J by 0 bases, and 14 bases separated the two germline ends. This CDR3 contains 17 residues. Germline V lookup: CDR1 ENHRY, CDR2 SYGVKD. Written as DNA, the CDR3 is TGTGCCATCAGTGAACGTCAGGGTACCGCGAACACCGGGGAGCTGTTTTTT. Translated, it gives CAISERQGTANTGELFF.

This sequence joins TRBV7-9 and TRBJ2-1; the D is unclear. Trimming took off 7 bases at V and 9 bases at J, with 10 bases between the two ends. The germline V gene encodes CDR1 SEHNR and CDR2 FQNEAQ (reference sequence). The CDR3 runs to 11 residues. The CDR3 protein is CASTVSGEQFF. The DNA for the CDR3 is TGTGCCAGCACCGTTTCCGGTGAGCAGTTCTTC.

This chain joins TRBV27 and TRBJ2-3; the match to TRBD2 covers 9 bases. V dropped 2 bases and J dropped 5; count of bases not matched to a gene: 2. The CDR3 loop spans 14 amino acids. Looked up from germline, CDR1 is MNHEY and CDR2 is SMNVEV (reference sequence). CDR3 bases: TGTGCCAGCAGTTTAGCGGGGGGGCTAGATACGCAGTATTTT. Residues: CASSLAGGLDTQYF.

This rearrangement joins TRBV2 to TRBJ2-7; 8 bases match TRBD1. Trimming took 6 bases from V and 6 from J; bases not matched to a gene: 4. The germline V gene has CDR1 SNHLY and CDR2 FYNNEI. The CDR3 length is 12 residues. Here the CDR3 DNA reads TGTGCCAGCAGCGGGACAGGAATCGAGCAGTACTTC. Translating gives CASSGTGIEQYF. Combining the CDR3 with reference TRBV2 and TRBJ2-7 gives the whole variable domain EPEVTQTPSHQVTQMGQEVILRCVPISNHLYFYWYRQILGQKVEFLVSFYNNEISEKSEIFDDQFSVERPDGSNFTLKIRSTKLEDSAMYFCASSGTGIEQYFGPGTRLTVT.

The CDR3 DNA is TGTGCCAGCAGTTACTCGGGGGCAACCTATGGCTACACCTTC. It yields the protein CASSYSGATYGYTF. The J gene is TRBJ1-2, the V gene TRBV6-5; possible D gene TRBD1, 6 bases. The V gene lost 0 bases and the J gene lost 4 bases, with 9 bases spanning the gap. Germline-derived CDR1 and CDR2 are MNHEY and SVGAGI. This CDR3 region has 14 residues.

The DNA for the CDR3 is TGTGCCAGCAGCTTAGGGGCGGTACGAAGCACAGATACGCAGTATTTT. Translated, it gives CASSLGAVRSTDTQYF. The chain links TRBV7-3 to TRBJ2-3; D might be TRBD1 (5 bases). The CDR3 covers 16 residues. From germline, CDR1 is SGHTA and CDR2 FQGTGA. V was cut by 2 bases and J by 0 bases, with 12 bases left in between.

The chain uses TRBV18 and TRBJ2-1, with TRBD2 matching over 8 bases. Trimming took 6 bases from V and 5 from J; bases not matched to a gene: 12. CDR3 length equals 16 residues. Germline CDR1 KGHSH, CDR2 LQKENI. CDR3 sequence: CASSPSRLANNNEQFF. The CDR3 DNA sequence: TGTGCCAGCTCCCCGAGCAGACTAGCGAACAACAATGAGCAGTTCTTC.